The next 16 T cell receptor beta chains were all read from a single sample in a study of shared clonotypes between healthy human individuals. Measured with immunoSEQ multiplex PCR; TCRdb has only the in-frame clones, and not every one. The data contain millions of clones, 85% to 95% of them singletons. Naive CD8 cells comprised CD45RO-negative, CCR7-positively selected cells, excluding terminally differentiated effector memory CD45RA+ cells. The sequenced sample consisted of naive CD8+ T cells from PBMCs. The receptors were sampled from a man in his late teens or twenties in good health. Some clones in this sample may be carry-over from other donors' samples.

The J gene is TRBJ2-1, the V gene TRBV9; 8 bases match TRBD1. Germline CDR1 is SGDLS and CDR2 is YYNGEE. This CDR3 region has 13 residues. The V gene end was trimmed by 3 bases and the J gene end by 10 bases; junction bases not matched to a gene: 6. The CDR3 bases are TGTGCCAGCAGCGGGTCAGGGGGCTTGGAGCAGTTCTTC. Translating gives CASSGSGGLEQFF.

This clone was observed once. The chain uses TRBV27 and TRBJ2-2; D unresolved. Germline V gives CDR1 MNHEY, CDR2 SMNVEV (reference sequence). The length of the CDR3 is 16 residues. Trimming removed 7 bases from V and 3 bases from J, with 18 bases in between. The CDR3 reads CASTSSGPPHTGELFF. The CDR3 DNA follows: TGTGCCAGCACCTCCTCCGGCCCCCCTCACACCGGGGAGCTGTTTTTT.

Note on this clone: An end of the junction does not agree with germline; a read error may underlie this. The chain employs TRBV27 and TRBJ2-7; TRBD2 aligns across 7 bases. Per the germline V gene, CDR1 is MNHEY and CDR2 is SMNVEV (reference sequence). CDR3 length equals 16 residues. For the CDR3, the DNA is TGTGCCAGCAGTATATCTTTAGGCGGGAGCTCCTACGAGCAGTACTTC. The encoded protein is CASSISLGGSSYEQYF.

The chain is built from TRBV2 and TRBJ2-2, with a weak D call TRBD2 (5 bases). The CDR3 covers 16 residues. V was pared by 8 bases and J by 1 base, with 17 bases between. Germline values: CDR1 SNHLY, CDR2 FYNNEI. The DNA of the CDR3 is TGTGCCAGCGGCAGAAGGAGGACCCAGAACACCGGGGAGCTGTTTTTT. It translates to CASGRRRTQNTGELFF.

The chain joins TRBV28 to TRBJ1-1; D is perhaps TRBD1 (6 bases). Per the germline V gene, CDR1 is MDHEN and CDR2 is SYDVKM. The CDR3 extends over 14 amino acids. V lost 6 bases and J 5 bases, leaving 16 bases between the germline ends. Written as DNA, the CDR3 is TGTGCCAGCAGCCCACAGGGATTAGATACTGAAGCTTTCTTT. It yields the protein CASSPQGLDTEAFF.

This chain uses TRBV11-2 with TRBJ2-1; TRBD1 agrees at 10 bases. V trimming: 3 bases; J trimming: 4 bases; junction bases outside the gene matches: 3. There are 15 residues in the CDR3. The germline CDR1 and CDR2 sequences are SGHAT and FQNNGV. CDR3 protein: CASSFRTGGYNEQFF. The DNA of the CDR3 is TGTGCCAGCAGCTTTCGGACAGGGGGGTACAATGAGCAGTTCTTC.

This chain links TRBV19 with TRBJ1-5, with a weak D call TRBD1 (6 bases). The CDR3 runs to 15 residues. The V and J ends lost 9 bases and 3 bases respectively, with 18 bases between them. Germline lookup yields CDR1 LNHDA and CDR2 SQIVND (reference sequence). CDR3 loop: CASLSPGGFNQPQHF. The CDR3 nucleotides are TGTGCCAGCCTCTCACCCGGGGGCTTCAATCAGCCCCAGCATTTT.

The chain has TRBV28 and TRBJ2-7; 7 bases match TRBD2. Germline V CDR1 and CDR2: MDHEN, SYDVKM. V lost 5 bases, J lost 3 bases, and 13 bases stayed unmatched. CDR3 length: 16 amino acids. The CDR3 sequence is CASSGGGTFVFYEQYF. In DNA form, the CDR3 reads TGTGCCAGCAGTGGGGGGGGGACCTTTGTTTTCTACGAGCAGTACTTC.

V gene TRBV9 combines with J gene TRBJ2-7, with 9 bases fitting TRBD2. J was trimmed by 4 bases and V by 0 bases; bases with no gene match: 8. This CDR3 spans 16 amino acids. The germline CDR1 and CDR2 sequences are SGDLS and YYNGEE. The CDR3 DNA is TGTGCCAGCAGCGTAGAGGTTAGCGGGAGTGGGTACGAGCAGTACTTC. As protein: CASSVEVSGSGYEQYF.

The V call is TRBV7-9, the J call TRBJ2-3; 12 nucleotides match TRBD2. V shed 6 bases and J 3 bases; nucleotides not matched to a gene: 10. This CDR3 region has 17 residues. Germline values: CDR1 SEHNR, CDR2 FQNEAQ (reference sequence). As DNA, the CDR3 is TGTGCCAGCAGTTCTCGGACTAGCGGGAAACGAACAGATACGCAGTATTTT. This gives the protein CASSSRTSGKRTDTQYF. Complete variable domain (other parts from reference TRBV7-9 and TRBJ2-3): DTGVSQNPRHKITKRGQNVTFRCDPISEHNRLYWYRQTLGQGPEFLTYFQNEAQLEKSRLLSDRFSAERPKGSFSTLEIQRTEQGDSAMYLCASSSRTSGKRTDTQYFGPGTRLTVL.

This clone has just a few counts. The chain links TRBV5-4 to TRBJ2-2; TRBD1 aligns across 7 bases. This CDR3 has 14 residues. Germline V gene data show CDR1 as SGHNT and CDR2 as YYREEE (reference sequence). The J segment lost 4 bases and the V segment lost 4 bases, leaving 4 bases of the junction unmatched. The CDR3 spells CASSLTGSTGELFF. The CDR3 DNA sequence: TGTGCCAGCAGCCTGACAGGGAGCACCGGGGAGCTGTTTTTT.

CDR3 residues: CASSEGELNEAFF. In nucleotides, the CDR3 is TGTGCCAGCAGTGAAGGAGAACTGAATGAAGCTTTCTTT. The V call is TRBV6-1, the J call TRBJ1-1; no definite D call. CDR3 length: 13 amino acids. Germline V gene sequence: CDR1 MNHNS, CDR2 SASEGT. The ends were cut back, 1 base at V and 7 bases at J, with 10 bases in the middle.

The CDR3 DNA reads TGTGCCAGCAGCGTAGAACCGGGAGGGCAGAACACTGAAGCTTTCTTT. Translation: CASSVEPGGQNTEAFF. The rearrangement links TRBV9 to TRBJ1-1; D is uncertain. Germline V lookup: CDR1 SGDLS, CDR2 YYNGEE. This CDR3 contains 16 residues. V was trimmed by 0 bases and J by 1 base, leaving 13 bases between them.

CDR3 DNA sequence: TGTGCCAGCACCCCCTCTTCGTTCGGAACTTACAATGAGCAGTTCTTC. Its translation is CASTPSSFGTYNEQFF. The rearrangement links TRBV5-8 to TRBJ2-1; D unclear. The germline V and J ends were trimmed by 6 bases and 4 bases, with 20 bases remaining between them. The CDR3 extends over 16 amino acids. Germline V gene lookup returns CDR1 SGHTS and CDR2 YDEGEE.

This chain connects TRBV10-3 to TRBJ2-7; D possibly corresponds to TRBD2 (5 bases). Trimming took 5 bases from V and 2 from J, leaving 13 bases between them. The length of the CDR3 is 14 residues. Germline assignment: CDR1 ENHRY and CDR2 SYGVKD. DNA for the CDR3: TGTGCCATCAGTTTAGGCCGGGATACCTACGAGCAGTACTTC. Its translation is CAISLGRDTYEQYF.

The genes are TRBV27 and TRBJ2-6; TRBD1 matches 8 bases. The V and J ends lost 6 bases and 0 bases, in that order; junction bases with no gene match: 1. The CDR3 is made up of 15 amino acids. Germline CDR1 is MNHEY and CDR2 is SMNVEV (reference sequence). This CDR3 reads CASRDRASGANVLTF. The DNA for the CDR3 is TGTGCCAGCAGGGACAGGGCCTCTGGGGCCAACGTCCTGACTTTC.